The 30 T cell receptor beta chains listed next were all sequenced from one sample in a study of blood T cell repertoires in COVID-19. The protocol was immunoSEQ multiplex PCR, while the TCRdb copy is restricted to in-frame clones and leaves out a portion. The table lists about 65,000 clones, about nine tenths of them singletons. The sample consisted of peripheral blood. Receptors were obtained from a man aged 55 to 70 with acute or convalescent COVID-19.

V gene TRBV9 combines with J gene TRBJ1-1; unclear D gene. Germline V gene data show CDR1 as SGDLS and CDR2 as YYNGEE. The CDR3 runs to 11 residues. V gave up 5 bases and J gave up 6 bases, with 8 bases separating them. The CDR3 region is CASRGDAEAFF. CDR3 sequence (DNA): TGTGCCAGCAGGGGAGACGCTGAAGCTTTCTTT.

V gene TRBV29-1 combines with J gene TRBJ2-2; 8 bases agree with TRBD1. The V and J ends lost 7 bases and 7 bases, in that order; junction bases with no gene match: 5. The CDR3 extends over 12 amino acids. CDR1 is SQVTM and CDR2 is ANQGSEA in the germline V gene. CDR3 nucleotides: TGCAGCGGGACAGGGTATTTCGGGGAGCTGTTTTTT. Encoded protein: CSGTGYFGELFF.

The chain couples TRBV7-8 to TRBJ1-1, with D unresolved. Trimming took off 1 base at V and 5 bases at J, with 11 bases between the two ends. The CDR3 runs 14 residues. Germline V lookup: CDR1 SGHVS, CDR2 FQNEAQ. In nucleotides, the CDR3 is TGTGCCAGCAGCTTAGTGACGGGAAGGACTGAAGCTTTCTTT. Protein: CASSLVTGRTEAFF.

V gene TRBV25-1 combines with J gene TRBJ2-1, with D perhaps matching TRBD2 (5 bases). V dropped 4 bases and J dropped 10 bases, with 14 bases sitting between them. Germline V gives CDR1 MGHDK, CDR2 SYGVNS. The CDR3 sequence is 13 residues long. CDR3 bases: TGTGCCAGCAGTGTCAAGGCGACGGGGGAGCAGTTCTTC. It yields the protein CASSVKATGEQFF.

This clone came up a few times. V gene TRBV24-1 combines with J gene TRBJ1-4; D is uncertain. CDR3 length: 12 amino acids. CDR1 is KGHDR and CDR2 is SFDVKD in the germline V gene. The germline V and J ends were trimmed by 4 bases and 14 bases, with 13 bases remaining between them. CDR3 DNA sequence: TGTGCCACCAGTGACAGTGGCCGCAGGCTGTTTTTT. Amino acid sequence: CATSDSGRRLFF.

The V call is TRBV12-5, the J call TRBJ1-5; 9 bases line up with TRBD1. The CDR3 totals 19 residues. J lost 5 bases, V lost 6 bases, and 20 bases had no gene match. The germline V gene encodes CDR1 LGHNT and CDR2 FRNRAP. This CDR3 is CASGLGTLPGQGAHQPQHF. In DNA form, the CDR3 reads TGTGCTAGTGGCCTAGGGACCTTACCGGGACAGGGAGCCCATCAGCCCCAGCATTTT.

The rearrangement joins TRBV7-2 to TRBJ2-1; 7 bases fit TRBD1. V dropped 4 bases and J dropped 5; count of bases not matched to a gene: 17. The CDR3 contains 18 residues. Germline CDR1 and CDR2: SGHTA and FQGNSA. The CDR3 DNA follows: TGTGCCAGCAGCTCCCATCAGGGGGTTTGGTCTAGGGACAATGAGCAGTTCTTC. This translates into CASSSHQGVWSRDNEQFF. Combining the CDR3 with reference TRBV7-2 and TRBJ2-1 gives the whole variable domain GAGVSQSPSNKVTEKGKDVELRCDPISGHTALYWYRQSLGQGLEFLIYFQGNSAPDKSGLPSDRFSAERTGGSVSTLTIQRTQQEDSAVYLCASSSHQGVWSRDNEQFFGPGTRLTVL.

The genes are TRBV12-3 or TRBV12-4 and TRBJ1-1; a possible D gene is TRBD1 (5 bases). V was cut by 8 bases and J by 8 bases, with 18 bases left in between. This CDR3 has 13 amino acids. The CDR3 here is CASLKWGWVEAFF. The CDR3 bases are TGTGCCAGCCTTAAGTGGGGCTGGGTAGAAGCTTTCTTT.

The V call is TRBV5-6, the J call TRBJ1-2; a weak D match, TRBD1 (5 bases). Deletions cut 4 bases from V and 5 bases from J, with 12 bases between. This CDR3 is built from 13 residues. CDR1 SGHDT and CDR2 YYEEEE come from the germline V gene. The CDR3 nucleotides are TGTGCCAGCAGCCTAGACAGAATTTATGGCTACACCTTC. Amino acids: CASSLDRIYGYTF.

The rearrangement joins TRBV29-1 to TRBJ1-4; maybe TRBD1 (6 bases). The germline V gene has CDR1 SQVTM and CDR2 ANQGSEA. This CDR3 is 13 amino acids long. V was shortened by 6 bases and J by 7 bases, with 15 bases between the two germline ends. The CDR3 reads CSVKTGGAEKLFF. The CDR3 DNA is TGCAGCGTCAAGACAGGTGGTGCTGAAAAACTGTTTTTT.

The rearrangement joins TRBV11-2 to TRBJ1-6; 7 bases are shared with TRBD1. The germline V gene has CDR1 SGHAT and CDR2 FQNNGV. Trimming at V came to 5 bases and at J to 7 bases, leaving 8 bases not matched to a gene. The CDR3 is made up of 15 amino acids. This chain's CDR3 is CASSRTQGLNSPLHF. In DNA form, the CDR3 reads TGTGCCAGCAGCCGAACACAGGGGTTGAATTCACCCCTCCACTTT. Variable domain in full (rest from reference TRBV11-2 and TRBJ1-6): EAGVAQSPRYKIIEKRQSVAFWCNPISGHATLYWYQQILGQGPKLLIQFQNNGVVDDSQLPKDRFSAERLKGVDSTLKIQPAKLEDSAVYLCASSRTQGLNSPLHFGNGTRLTVT.

V gene TRBV19 combines with J gene TRBJ1-4, with 7 bases identical to TRBD1. Germline CDR1 reads LNHDA; CDR2 reads SQIVND (reference sequence). CDR3 size: 17 residues. Trimming cost V 7 bases and J 0 bases; bases outside gene matches: 11. The CDR3 protein is CASTRYRGRATNEKLFF. In nucleotides, the CDR3 is TGTGCCAGTACTCGATACAGGGGCCGTGCAACTAATGAAAAACTGTTTTTT.

The rearrangement links TRBV11-3 to TRBJ2-7, with 10 nucleotides matching TRBD1. Losses at the gene ends were 1 base for V and 0 bases for J; bases not matched to a gene: 0. The CDR3 runs to 15 residues. The germline V gene encodes CDR1 SGHNT and CDR2 YENEEA. CDR3 bases: TGTGCCAGCAGCTTAGGGACAGGGGGCTCCTACGAGCAGTACTTC. Translating it yields CASSLGTGGSYEQYF.

This clone came up once. The chain links TRBV2 to TRBJ1-2; weak D call: TRBD1 (5 bases). The CDR3 runs to 15 residues. The germline V gene encodes CDR1 SNHLY and CDR2 FYNNEI. With 1 base removed from V and 10 bases from J, the gap between germline ends came to 19 bases. The CDR3 spells CASSEEGSSREFYTF. The CDR3 bases are TGTGCCAGCAGTGAAGAGGGGTCTTCTAGGGAATTCTACACCTTC.

The chain recombines TRBV5-6 with TRBJ1-3; D is ambiguous. CDR1 is SGHDT and CDR2 is YYEEEE in the germline V gene. The V end was cut by 1 base, the J end by 0 bases, with 5 bases between. The CDR3 runs 14 residues. As DNA, the CDR3 is TGTGCCAGCAGCTTGCCTATCTCTGGAAACACCATATATTTT. Protein product: CASSLPISGNTIYF.

The chain has TRBV6-6 and TRBJ2-1; a possible D gene is TRBD2 (5 bases). Trimming shortened V by 2 bases and J by 7 bases, and 15 bases separated the two germline ends. The CDR3 loop spans 15 amino acids. In germline, CDR1 is MNHNY, CDR2 SVGAGI (reference sequence). The CDR3 sequence is CASSYGGHTGNEQFF. The DNA for the CDR3 is TGTGCCAGCAGTTACGGAGGCCACACCGGGAATGAGCAGTTCTTC.

J is TRBJ1-4 and V is TRBV11-2; the match to TRBD1 covers 10 bases. Trimming cost V 5 bases and J 7 bases; bases outside gene matches: 7. This CDR3 has 15 residues. The V gene's germline CDR1 is SGHAT and CDR2 FQNNGV. CDR3 region: CASSASGTGVEKLFF. CDR3 DNA sequence: TGTGCCAGCAGCGCCTCCGGGACAGGGGTTGAAAAACTGTTTTTT.

This clone was counted between two and nine times. The chain joins TRBV4-2 to TRBJ1-1; 7 nucleotides match TRBD1. This CDR3 is built from 16 residues. V lost 0 bases, J lost 6 bases, and 10 bases stayed unmatched. CDR1 LGHNA and CDR2 YNFKEQ come from the germline V gene. The CDR3 coding sequence is TGTGCCAGCAGCCAAGATCGGCAGGGGGTGAGCCCTGAAGCTTTCTTT. Translation: CASSQDRQGVSPEAFF.

The genes are TRBV7-2 and TRBJ1-5; possible D gene TRBD1, 5 bases. This CDR3 is built from 14 residues. Trimming took off 5 bases at V and 5 bases at J, with 13 bases between the two ends. Germline CDR1 is SGHTA and CDR2 is FQGNSA. CDR3 region: CASSMDKSYQPQHF. CDR3 DNA: TGTGCCAGCAGCATGGACAAATCCTATCAGCCCCAGCATTTT.

The genes are TRBV29-1 and TRBJ1-2; tentatively, D is TRBD1 (5 bases). CDR1 is SQVTM and CDR2 is ANQGSEA in the germline V gene. The CDR3 loop spans 14 amino acids. Deletions cut 6 bases from V and 8 bases from J, with 22 bases between. The CDR3 region has the DNA TGCAGCGTCCGCCTCGGGACTAGTTCGGGGGGCTACACCTTC. Protein product: CSVRLGTSSGGYTF. The full variable domain, with the rest looked up from reference TRBV29-1 and TRBJ1-2, is SAVISQKPSRDICQRGTSLTIQCQVDSQVTMMFWYRQQPGQSLTLIATANQGSEATYESGFVIDKFPISRPNLTFSTLTVSNMSPEDSSIYLCSVRLGTSSGGYTFGSGTRLTVV.

The V gene is TRBV19, the J gene TRBJ1-2; D is unclear. This CDR3 is 15 amino acids long. Between the trimmed V and J ends, which lost 7 bases and 6 bases, there was a span of 21 bases. Per the germline V gene, CDR1 is LNHDA and CDR2 is SQIVND (reference sequence). CDR3 DNA: TGTGCCAGTATCCCAGAGCCCGGGATTGGCGATGGCTACACCTTC. Its protein is CASIPEPGIGDGYTF.

This clone was picked up one time. CDR3 protein: CSAGPNEQFF. The CDR3 nucleotides read TGCAGTGCGGGGCCCAATGAGCAGTTCTTC. The chain carries TRBV20-1 and TRBJ2-1; tentatively, D is TRBD1 (5 bases). Looked up from germline, CDR1 is DFQATT and CDR2 is SNEGSKA (reference sequence). Between the trimmed V and J ends, which lost 6 bases and 6 bases, there was a span of 6 bases. The CDR3 spans 10 residues.

The chain employs TRBV6-4 and TRBJ1-2, with a weak D call TRBD1 (5 bases). The CDR3 is 15 residues long. Deletions cut 6 bases from V and 4 bases from J, with 18 bases between. From germline, CDR1 is MRHNA and CDR2 SNTAGT. The CDR3 region is CASSPTDGAFYGYTF. For the CDR3, the DNA is TGTGCCAGCAGCCCTACAGATGGGGCATTCTATGGCTACACCTTC.

The CDR3 region has the DNA TGCGCCAGCAGCGCCGGTGTGGGAGGGGGCCAAGAGACCCAGTACTTC. This sequence encodes CASSAGVGGGQETQYF. The chain is built from TRBV5-1 and TRBJ2-5; D is perhaps TRBD2 (7 bases). V dropped 4 bases and J dropped 1 base, with 17 bases sitting between them. CDR1 is SGHRS and CDR2 is YFSETQ in the germline V gene. This CDR3 is built from 16 residues.

The chain carries TRBV3-1 (or the pseudogene TRBV3-2) and TRBJ2-2, with D perhaps matching TRBD1 (6 bases). CDR1 LGHDT and CDR2 YNNKEL come from the germline V gene (reference sequence). Trimming left V 3 bases short and J 6 bases short, with 8 bases between. The CDR3 loop spans 13 amino acids. The CDR3 DNA reads TGTGCCAGCAGCCAGGGGGCCCCCGGGGAGCTGTTTTTT. This sequence encodes CASSQGAPGELFF.

The chain couples TRBV30 to TRBJ2-5; D might be TRBD2 (7 bases). The CDR3 consists of 15 residues. Trimming removed 1 base from V and 7 bases from J, with 19 bases in between. Germline values: CDR1 GTSNPN, CDR2 SVGIG (reference sequence). The CDR3 here is CAWSELRGPSATQYF. CDR3 DNA: TGTGCCTGGAGTGAGTTGCGGGGGCCCAGCGCGACCCAGTACTTC.

V is TRBV27 and J is TRBJ1-1; no clear D gene. Germline CDR1 MNHEY, CDR2 SMNVEV (reference sequence). The V end was cut by 3 bases, the J end by 5 bases, with 16 bases between. The CDR3 totals 15 residues. The CDR3 DNA is TGTGCCAGCAGTTTTGGCTCAGCCCGGGGAACTGAAGCTTTCTTT. Encoded protein: CASSFGSARGTEAFF.

This chain links TRBV6-5 with TRBJ2-7; D perhaps matches TRBD1 (6 bases). Looked up from germline, CDR1 is MNHEY and CDR2 is SVGAGI. The CDR3 sequence is 16 residues long. Trimming left V 2 bases short and J 7 bases short, with 21 bases between. Written as DNA, the CDR3 is TGTGCCAGCAGTTACCCGCCGGTTACAGGGCCGCGGGAGCAGTACTTC. This sequence encodes CASSYPPVTGPREQYF.

The chain carries TRBV7-2 and TRBJ2-4, with D possibly matching TRBD1 (8 bases). The CDR3 is 19 amino acids. Germline V gene sequence: CDR1 SGHTA, CDR2 FQGNSA. V shed 0 bases and J shed 4 bases, with 22 bases lying between them. In nucleotides, the CDR3 is TGTGCCAGCAGCTTAGCTCCCCCTATGAACAGGGGGGGTAAAAACATTCAGTACTTC. Residues: CASSLAPPMNRGGKNIQYF.

The genes are TRBV2 and TRBJ1-3; D gene uncertain. CDR1 and CDR2 from the germline V gene are SNHLY and FYNNEI. V gave up 5 bases and J gave up 7 bases, with 18 bases separating them. The CDR3 has 15 amino acids. CDR3 loop: CASSPPGISPNTIYF. CDR3 DNA: TGTGCCAGCAGTCCACCGGGGATCAGTCCCAACACCATATATTTT. Looking up the rest from reference TRBV2 and TRBJ1-3 gives the full variable domain: EPEVTQTPSHQVTQMGQEVILRCVPISNHLYFYWYRQILGQKVEFLVSFYNNEISEKSEIFDDQFSVERPDGSNFTLKIRSTKLEDSAMYFCASSPPGISPNTIYFGEGSWLTVV.